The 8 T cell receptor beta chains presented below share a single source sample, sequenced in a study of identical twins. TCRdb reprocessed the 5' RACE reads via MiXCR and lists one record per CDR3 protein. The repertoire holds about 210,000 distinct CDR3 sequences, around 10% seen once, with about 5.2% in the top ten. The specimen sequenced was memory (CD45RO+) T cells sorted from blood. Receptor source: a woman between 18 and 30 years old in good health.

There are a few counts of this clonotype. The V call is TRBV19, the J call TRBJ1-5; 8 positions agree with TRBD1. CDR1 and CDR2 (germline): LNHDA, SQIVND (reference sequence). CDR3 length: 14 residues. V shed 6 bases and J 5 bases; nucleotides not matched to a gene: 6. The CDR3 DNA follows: TGTGCCAGTAGAACCGACAGGGGTCATCAGCCCCAGCATTTT. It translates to CASRTDRGHQPQHF.

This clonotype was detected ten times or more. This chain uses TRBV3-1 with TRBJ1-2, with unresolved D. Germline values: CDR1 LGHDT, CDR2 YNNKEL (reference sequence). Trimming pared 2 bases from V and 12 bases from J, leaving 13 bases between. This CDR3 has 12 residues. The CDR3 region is CASSQIGRANTF. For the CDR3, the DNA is TGTGCCAGCAGCCAAATAGGGAGGGCGAACACCTTC.

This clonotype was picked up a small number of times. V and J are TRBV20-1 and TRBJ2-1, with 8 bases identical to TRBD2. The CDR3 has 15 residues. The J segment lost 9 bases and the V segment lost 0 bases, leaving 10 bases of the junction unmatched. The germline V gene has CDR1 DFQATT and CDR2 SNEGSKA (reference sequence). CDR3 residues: CSARDRIAGNIEQFF. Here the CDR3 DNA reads TGCAGTGCTAGAGATCGGATAGCGGGAAATATTGAGCAGTTCTTC.

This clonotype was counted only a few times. CDR3 coding DNA: TGTGCCAGCAGTTTCAGCGGGAGAGGAGGCACAGATACGCAGTATTTT. Translation: CASSFSGRGGTDTQYF. The chain recombines TRBV27 with TRBJ2-3; 8 bases agree with TRBD2. The CDR3 length is 16 residues. The V gene end was trimmed by 3 bases and the J gene end by 1 base; junction bases not matched to a gene: 6. Germline CDR1 and CDR2: MNHEY and SMNVEV (reference sequence).

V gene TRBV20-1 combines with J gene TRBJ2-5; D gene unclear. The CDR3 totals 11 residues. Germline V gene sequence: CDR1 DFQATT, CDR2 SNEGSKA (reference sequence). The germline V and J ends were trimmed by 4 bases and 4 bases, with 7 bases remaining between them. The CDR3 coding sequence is TGCAGTGCTAATTTCGGAGAGACCCAGTACTTC. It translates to CSANFGETQYF.

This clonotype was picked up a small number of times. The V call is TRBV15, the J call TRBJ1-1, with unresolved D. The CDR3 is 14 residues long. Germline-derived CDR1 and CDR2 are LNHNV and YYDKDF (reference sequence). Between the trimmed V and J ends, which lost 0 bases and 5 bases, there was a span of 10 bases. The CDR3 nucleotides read TGTGCCACCAGCAGAGATCTAGGGAGAACTGAAGCTTTCTTT. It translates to CATSRDLGRTEAFF.

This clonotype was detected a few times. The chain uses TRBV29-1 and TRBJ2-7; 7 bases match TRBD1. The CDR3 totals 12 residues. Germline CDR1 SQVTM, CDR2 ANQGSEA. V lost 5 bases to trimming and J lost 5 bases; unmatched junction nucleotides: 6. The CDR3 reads CSVTTGSHEQYF. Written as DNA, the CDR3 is TGCAGCGTTACGACAGGGTCCCACGAGCAGTACTTC.

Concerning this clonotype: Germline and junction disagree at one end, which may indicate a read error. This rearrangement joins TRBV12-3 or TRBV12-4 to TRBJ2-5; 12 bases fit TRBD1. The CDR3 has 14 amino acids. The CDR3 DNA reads TGTGCCAGCACTTTGGGACAGGGGGCCGGCGGGGCGGTCTTC. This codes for CASTLGQGAGGAVF.